This entry describes one T cell receptor beta chain. This CDR3 is 15 amino acids long. V shed 7 bases, J shed 3 bases, and the junction held 10 bases outside the gene matches. Germline CDR1 reads SGHAT; CDR2 reads FQDESV (reference sequence). This sample was taken from a study of shared clonotypes between healthy human individuals. This table comes from immunoSEQ multiplex PCR, and its TCRdb copy is limited to in-frame clones, with some not included. This sample has about 1 million clones, with 65% to 80% found just once. The sequence was obtained from a man aged 18 to 29 in good health. What was sequenced was memory CD4+ T cells sorted from blood. Subset in this sample: CD45RA-negative fraction. The chain carries TRBV11-1 and TRBJ2-7; the match to TRBD1 covers 9 bases. For the CDR3, the DNA is TGTGCCAGCACCTCCGACAGGGGGGCCGGCTACGAGCAGTACTTC. Translated: CASTSDRGAGYEQYF.